This paragraph covers one T cell receptor beta chain sequence. Antigen specificity is unknown. This sample was included in a study of cytomegalovirus exposure and HLA in healthy donors. Study observations and caveats: Clonal expansion, a later analysis showed, was greater in HLA-associated TCR beta chains than in equally common others.

From germline, CDR1 is SGHTA and CDR2 FQGNSA. Trimming took 0 bases from V and 5 from J, leaving 14 bases between them. CDR3 size: 16 residues. With 60 Vbeta and 13 Jbeta primers, the PCR was carried out. Profiled with immunoSEQ multiplex PCR; TCRdb holds only in-frame clones, not every one. Counted here are 150,000 to 180,000 clones, around 70% occurring once; the ten biggest clones make up about 2%. The sequenced sample was PBMCs. The sequence was obtained from a man aged 25 to 40 in good health and CMV-seronegative. J is TRBJ1-5 and V is TRBV7-2; D might be TRBD1 (5 bases). CDR3 DNA sequence: TGTGCCAGCAGCTTAGCGGGCAGGGAGGACCATCAGCCCCAGCATTTT. Its translation: CASSLAGREDHQPQHF.